This is a list of T cell receptor beta chains from one sample in a study of cytomegalovirus exposure and HLA in healthy donors. Profiled with immunoSEQ multiplex PCR; TCRdb holds only in-frame clones, not every one. The sample carries hundreds of thousands of clones, 85% to 90% recorded once. Sample: PBMCs. The receptors were sampled from a woman aged 18-30 years in good health and CMV-seronegative. Both conserved end residues are part of each CDR3. The D gene is left open where the match is weak.

j_call v_call d_call cdr3_aa cdr3_nt
TRBJ2-7 TRBV11-3 . CASSLDSSYEQYF TGTGCCAGCAGCTTAGATAGCTCCTACGAGCAGTACTTC
TRBJ2-5 TRBV4-2 TRBD2 CASSLLAGGRETQYF TGTGCCAGCAGCTTACTAGCGGGAGGTCGAGAGACCCAGTACTTC
TRBJ1-6 TRBV28 TRBD1 CASSPRRWTGINSPLHF TGTGCCAGCAGCCCAAGGCGTTGGACAGGAATCAATTCACCCCTCCACTTT
TRBJ1-6 TRBV28 . CASSLDISPLHF TGTGCCAGCAGCTTGGACATTTCACCCCTCCACTTT
TRBJ1-3 TRBV10-3 . CAISAVTGNTIYF TGTGCCATCAGTGCAGTAACTGGAAACACCATATATTTT
TRBJ2-1 TRBV27 TRBD2 CATQPGLAYDEQFF TGTGCCACCCAACCGGGACTAGCGTATGATGAGCAGTTCTTC
TRBJ2-3 TRBV5-1 TRBD2 CASSLEGTSGYSTDTQYF TGCGCCAGCAGCTTAGAGGGAACTAGCGGGTATAGCACAGATACGCAGTATTTT
TRBJ1-4 TRBV2 TRBD1 CASRDRAVPNEKLFF TGTGCCAGCAGGGACAGGGCAGTTCCTAATGAAAAACTGTTTTTT
TRBJ2-7 TRBV12-5 TRBD1 CASGLGQAPYEQYF TGTGCTAGTGGTTTAGGACAGGCACCCTACGAGCAGTACTTC
TRBJ1-5 TRBV28 . CASSLWYGGVRGNQPQHF TGTGCCAGCAGTTTATGGTACGGGGGAGTAAGGGGCAATCAGCCCCAGCATTTT